This T cell receptor (beta chain) stems from a study of Graves' ophthalmopathy and Graves' hyperthyroidism. Study-level points and caveats: The majority of expanded thyroid clonotypes above 0.001 frequency also occurred in blood. With almost 90% sensitivity and 81.08% specificity, a 13-signature model separated ophthalmopathy from stable hyperthyroidism. The model's prediction of ophthalmopathy progression had roughly 70% sensitivity and roughly 77% specificity.

This clonotype appeared a few times. Its antigen is undetermined. From RNA, the CDR3 regions of TCR beta chains were amplified and sequenced. Following a first-round RT-PCR that used HTBI primers, a second-round multiplex PCR was carried out. In TCRdb, the multiplex PCR reads were re-called with MiXCR into one record per CDR3 protein. The table records about 660,000 distinct CDR3 sequences, over 40% of them present only once. Sequenced: peripheral blood. The receptor comes from an adult man with Graves' ophthalmopathy.

The CDR3: CASSVNTIYF. CDR3 bases: TGTGCCAGCAGCGTAAACACCATATATTTT. The chain employs TRBV9 and TRBJ1-3; D gene unclear. Per the germline V gene, CDR1 is SGDLS and CDR2 is YYNGEE. V was cut by 1 base and J by 7 bases, with 0 bases left in between. The CDR3 runs 10 residues.